These 32 T cell receptor beta chains were all obtained from the same sample, sequenced in a study of T cell responses to AZD1222 COVID-19 vaccine listed by TCRdb under 2021. Library preparation was by the immunoSEQ multiplex PCR assay. TCRdb stores this immuneACCESS table with in-frame sequences only. Part of the clones is absent; in the studies checked, under half of the shortfall reflects unresolved V genes, and no reason is known for the rest. The sample table holds 130,000 to 150,000 clones, of which 90% were seen once. Clones ranked in the top ten supply about 3.4% of the sample. The time point label here, explained by the study, means: baseline before first vaccination. Sample: peripheral blood, taken on day 0 of AZD1222 vaccination. Receptors originate from an adult in good health.

The V call is TRBV2, the J call TRBJ1-2; 8 bases match TRBD1. The CDR3 runs 15 residues. V shed 6 bases and J 4 bases; nucleotides not matched to a gene: 10. The germline V gene has CDR1 SNHLY and CDR2 FYNNEI. CDR3 sequence (DNA): TGTGCCAGCAGAGATAATACAGGGGGAACCTATGGCTACACCTTC. Protein: CASRDNTGGTYGYTF.

In DNA form, the CDR3 reads TGTGCCAGCAGCCGAGACGCAACTAATGAAAAACTGTTTTTT. Translated, it gives CASSRDATNEKLFF. V and J are TRBV3-1 (or the pseudogene TRBV3-2) and TRBJ1-4; D remains ambiguous. CDR3 length: 14 amino acids. Trimming removed 4 bases at V and 0 bases at J, with 6 bases between. Germline CDR1 is LGHDT and CDR2 is YNNKEL (reference sequence).

This chain connects TRBV11-3 to TRBJ2-7; D is unclear. The germline gives CDR1 SGHNT, CDR2 YENEEA. Trimming removed 1 base at V and 11 bases at J, with 15 bases between. The CDR3 is 13 residues long. In DNA form, the CDR3 reads TGTGCCAGCAGCTTAGGGGCGGAAAGAAGGGAGTACTTC. This codes for CASSLGAERREYF.

The chain uses TRBV19 and TRBJ1-2; 7 bases line up with TRBD1. Germline V gene data show CDR1 as LNHDA and CDR2 as SQIVND (reference sequence). With V trimmed by 5 bases and J by 10 bases, 13 bases remained unmatched. The CDR3 has 14 amino acids. The CDR3 sequence is CASSLGSGTVDYTF. CDR3 bases: TGTGCCAGTAGTCTAGGGTCCGGGACAGTGGACTACACCTTC. Together with reference TRBV19 and TRBJ1-2, the CDR3 gives the full variable domain: DGGITQSPKYLFRKEGQNVTLSCEQNLNHDAMYWYRQDPGQGLRLIYYSQIVNDFQKGDIAEGYSVSREKKESFPLTVTSAQKNPTAFYLCASSLGSGTVDYTFGSGTRLTVV.

CDR3 region: CASSLGRPTYNSPLHF. As DNA, the CDR3 is TGCGCCAGCAGCTTGGGACGGCCGACCTATAATTCACCCCTCCACTTT. The V and J genes are TRBV5-1 and TRBJ1-6; no definite D call. Germline loops: CDR1 SGHRS, CDR2 YFSETQ. Trimming removed 0 bases at V and 2 bases at J, with 9 bases between. The CDR3 has 16 amino acids.

V and J are TRBV18 and TRBJ2-3; 8 bases fit TRBD1. Germline CDR1 is KGHSH and CDR2 is LQKENI. CDR3 length equals 16 residues. With 6 bases clipped from V and 3 bases from J, the junction kept 11 bases outside the gene matches. In DNA, the CDR3 is TGTGCCAGCTCCCGAAGGACAGGGATGGGGACAGATACGCAGTATTTT. Translated, it gives CASSRRTGMGTDTQYF.

V gene TRBV11-2 combines with J gene TRBJ1-2, with D unclear. Germline V gene data show CDR1 as SGHAT and CDR2 as FQNNGV. With 1 base removed from V and 3 bases from J, the gap between germline ends came to 6 bases. This CDR3 is built from 13 residues. The CDR3: CASSLGAHYGYTF. In nucleotides, the CDR3 is TGTGCCAGCAGCTTAGGTGCCCACTATGGCTACACCTTC.

The V gene is TRBV11-2, the J gene TRBJ1-4, with D perhaps TRBD1 (5 bases). CDR1 is SGHAT and CDR2 is FQNNGV in the germline V gene. The CDR3 spans 13 residues. The germline V and J ends were trimmed by 5 bases and 4 bases, with 8 bases remaining between them. CDR3 sequence: CASSVGVNEKLFF. The CDR3 coding sequence is TGTGCCAGCAGCGTAGGGGTTAATGAAAAACTGTTTTTT.

This clone was detected only once. The chain recombines TRBV5-1 with TRBJ1-6; D is ambiguous. The V end lost 4 bases, the J end lost 0 bases, and 14 bases lay between the germline ends. Germline loops: CDR1 SGHRS, CDR2 YFSETQ. This CDR3 spans 17 amino acids. The CDR3 sequence is CASSLDPMSSYNSPLHF. CDR3 nucleotides: TGCGCCAGCAGCCTGGACCCAATGAGCTCCTATAATTCACCCCTCCACTTT.

The chain recombines TRBV19 with TRBJ2-1; 8 nucleotides match TRBD2. The ends lost 6 bases at V and 9 bases at J; junction bases unmatched: 16. The CDR3 is 16 residues long. CDR1 and CDR2 (germline): LNHDA, SQIVND (reference sequence). CDR3 region: CASRTPGSGGTGEQFF. The CDR3, as DNA: TGTGCCAGTAGGACCCCAGGGAGCGGGGGCACGGGTGAGCAGTTCTTC.

V gene TRBV5-5 combines with J gene TRBJ1-2; TRBD1 matches 8 bases. V gave up 2 bases and J gave up 4 bases; unmatched junction bases: 13. CDR1 is SGHKS and CDR2 is YYEKEE in the germline V gene (reference sequence). The length of the CDR3 is 17 residues. The chain's CDR3 is CASSFLGKTGGTYGYTF. The CDR3 bases are TGTGCCAGCAGCTTTTTGGGAAAAACAGGGGGTACCTATGGCTACACCTTC.

This clone was seen only a few times. The chain carries TRBV7-2 and TRBJ2-3, with TRBD2 matching 7 bases. The CDR3 totals 16 residues. Per the germline V gene, CDR1 is SGHTA and CDR2 is FQGNSA. V gave up 3 bases and J gave up 6 bases; unmatched junction bases: 12. The CDR3 DNA reads as TGTGCCAGCAGCTTTGTTGGTGGGAGGGCAGGGGATACGCAGTATTTT. Residues: CASSFVGGRAGDTQYF.

This clone was seen a single time. The J gene is TRBJ2-3, the V gene TRBV7-8; no clear D gene. Trimming stripped 2 bases from V and 3 bases from J, with 12 bases between. This CDR3 spans 15 amino acids. The germline CDR1 and CDR2 sequences are SGHVS and FQNEAQ. The CDR3 DNA follows: TGTGCCAGCAGCTTAAGTTACTCGCAAACAGATACGCAGTATTTT. Its translation is CASSLSYSQTDTQYF. The complete variable domain, with remaining parts taken from reference TRBV7-8 and TRBJ2-3, reads GAGVSQSPRYKVAKRGQDVALRCDPISGHVSLFWYQQALGQGPEFLTYFQNEAQLDKSGLPSDRFFAERPEGSVSTLKIQRTQQEDSAVYLCASSLSYSQTDTQYFGPGTRLTVL.

The chain recombines TRBV7-3 with TRBJ2-7, with D unresolved. The CDR3 runs to 14 residues. The ends were cut back, 1 base at V and 2 bases at J, with 9 bases in the middle. Germline lookup yields CDR1 SGHTA and CDR2 FQGTGA. The CDR3 DNA reads as TGTGCCAGCAGCTTAATGGGCGGTACCTACGAGCAGTACTTC. It translates to CASSLMGGTYEQYF.

The chain has TRBV2 and TRBJ2-2; D may match TRBD1 or TRBD2 (5 bases each). Germline V gene sequence: CDR1 SNHLY, CDR2 FYNNEI. V was pared by 7 bases and J by 4 bases, with 16 bases between. The CDR3 has 15 residues. The CDR3 bases are TGTGCCAGCATGAGGAGCTGGGGGAGCACCGGGGAGCTGTTTTTT. Protein sequence: CASMRSWGSTGELFF.

The chain recombines TRBV5-6 with TRBJ2-2; maybe TRBD1 (7 bases). The CDR3 is 16 residues long. V lost 1 base to trimming and J lost 8 bases, with 18 bases between them. CDR1 is SGHDT and CDR2 is YYEEEE in the germline V gene. CDR3 DNA sequence: TGTGCCAGCAGCTTGTTCCCCCAGGGGGAGGCAGGGGAGCTGTTTTTT. Translation: CASSLFPQGEAGELFF.

V is TRBV3-1 (or the pseudogene TRBV3-2) and J is TRBJ1-4; D call uncertain. Deletions cut 4 bases from V and 5 bases from J, with 11 bases between. The germline CDR1 and CDR2 sequences are LGHDT and YNNKEL (reference sequence). The CDR3 is 14 amino acids. The CDR3 coding sequence is TGTGCCAGCAGCCCCCCAGGACGAAATGAAAAACTGTTTTTT. As protein: CASSPPGRNEKLFF.

V usage is TRBV10-3 and J usage is TRBJ2-7, with D perhaps TRBD2 (6 bases). Germline assignment: CDR1 ENHRY and CDR2 SYGVKD. Trimming cost V 7 bases and J 2 bases, with 12 bases left between them. There are 13 residues in the CDR3. CDR3 bases: TGTGCCATCACCGCGGGGAGCCCCTACGAGCAGTACTTC. Amino acids: CAITAGSPYEQYF.

The rearrangement uses TRBV7-9 and TRBJ2-1; 7 bases match TRBD1. Germline loops: CDR1 SEHNR, CDR2 FQNEAQ (reference sequence). Unmatched junction bases numbered 9, after V lost 3 bases and J lost 4 bases. CDR3 length: 16 amino acids. As DNA, the CDR3 is TGTGCCAGCAGCTTTGAACCGGGACAGCTTTACAATGAGCAGTTCTTC. Its translation: CASSFEPGQLYNEQFF.

The gene calls are TRBV19 and TRBJ1-1; no clear D gene. The germline V and J ends were trimmed by 5 bases and 4 bases, with 14 bases remaining between them. From germline, CDR1 is LNHDA and CDR2 SQIVND (reference sequence). There are 14 residues in the CDR3. Written as DNA, the CDR3 is TGTGCCAGTAGTCCACGCGGGGTGGGCACTGAAGCTTTCTTT. It encodes CASSPRGVGTEAFF.

This clone was counted only a few times. The rearrangement uses TRBV4-1 and TRBJ2-2; D perhaps matches TRBD1 (5 bases). Trimming took off 5 bases at V and 0 bases at J, with 7 bases between the two ends. Germline assignment: CDR1 MGHRA and CDR2 YSYEKL. The CDR3 covers 14 residues. CDR3 sequence reads: CASSSGPNTGELFF. The CDR3 DNA sequence: TGCGCCAGCAGCTCAGGGCCGAACACCGGGGAGCTGTTTTTT.

This chain links TRBV27 with TRBJ1-6; tentative D call: TRBD1 (5 bases). CDR3 length: 13 amino acids. Germline values: CDR1 MNHEY, CDR2 SMNVEV (reference sequence). Trimming removed 10 bases from V and 4 bases from J, with 11 bases in between. CDR3 amino acids: CATRGEYNSPLHF. The DNA for the CDR3 is TGTGCCACCCGGGGGGAGTATAATTCACCCCTCCACTTT.

The chain joins TRBV4-1 to TRBJ1-2, with D possibly TRBD1 on 5 matching bases. V was clipped by 4 bases and J by 5 bases, with 14 bases between them. The length of the CDR3 is 14 residues. Germline-derived CDR1 and CDR2 are MGHRA and YSYEKL. CDR3 region: CASSRRDEGYGYTF. CDR3 in DNA: TGCGCCAGCAGCCGGCGGGACGAGGGGTATGGCTACACCTTC.

The V call is TRBV5-6, the J call TRBJ1-4; a possible D gene is TRBD1 (6 bases). The CDR3 totals 15 residues. The V and J ends lost 0 bases and 8 bases respectively, with 14 bases between them. Looked up from germline, CDR1 is SGHDT and CDR2 is YYEEEE. For the CDR3, the DNA is TGTGCCAGCAGCTTGGCGGGGGAGAGGGGGGAAAAACTGTTTTTT. Residues: CASSLAGERGEKLFF.

The chain is built from TRBV7-8 and TRBJ1-6; no clear D. This CDR3 region has 14 residues. The V and J ends lost 4 bases and 4 bases respectively, with 8 bases between them. Germline V gene lookup returns CDR1 SGHVS and CDR2 FQNEAQ. The CDR3 nucleotides are TGTGCCAGCAGCTCCGATGCTTATAATTCACCCCTCCACTTT. Its protein product is CASSSDAYNSPLHF.

The V gene is TRBV29-1, the J gene TRBJ1-6; D remains ambiguous. Germline V gives CDR1 SQVTM, CDR2 ANQGSEA. The CDR3 has 15 amino acids. Trimming removed 6 bases at V and 9 bases at J, with 21 bases between. As DNA, the CDR3 is TGCAGCGTCCTTACTTCTGGAAACGAGGGTTCACCCCTCCACTTT. It translates to CSVLTSGNEGSPLHF.

CDR3 residues: CAWSVRGPGRVRGTEAFF. As DNA, the CDR3 is TGTGCCTGGAGTGTAAGGGGGCCAGGCCGCGTGCGGGGCACTGAAGCTTTCTTT. The V gene is TRBV30, the J gene TRBJ1-1; 7 bases are a match to TRBD1. Trimming removed 0 bases from V and 4 bases from J; junction bases left unmatched: 17. Germline assignment: CDR1 GTSNPN and CDR2 SVGIG (reference sequence). The CDR3 runs 18 residues.

The genes are TRBV7-8 and TRBJ1-5; weak D call: TRBD1 (5 bases). This CDR3 has 15 amino acids. V lost 0 bases and J 9 bases, leaving 15 bases between the germline ends. Looked up from germline, CDR1 is SGHVS and CDR2 is FQNEAQ. The DNA of the CDR3 is TGTGCCAGCAGCTTAGCAGGGGCCGCTGGTGGGCCCCAGCATTTT. Amino acids: CASSLAGAAGGPQHF.

This clone has a single count. The chain employs TRBV4-2 and TRBJ2-2; D unclear. CDR3 length equals 15 residues. Per the germline V gene, CDR1 is LGHNA and CDR2 is YNFKEQ. The V gene lost 0 bases and the J gene lost 1 base, with 6 bases spanning the gap. CDR3 sequence: CASSQEHLNTGELFF. The CDR3 DNA sequence: TGTGCCAGCAGCCAAGAACACTTGAACACCGGGGAGCTGTTTTTT.

This clone was observed a single time. The V gene is TRBV5-1, the J gene TRBJ2-1, with D perhaps matching TRBD1 (5 bases). Germline CDR1 is SGHRS and CDR2 is YFSETQ. The CDR3 runs to 16 residues. The germline V and J ends were trimmed by 0 bases and 0 bases, with 10 bases remaining between them. The CDR3 loop is CASSLEQASSYNEQFF. In DNA form, the CDR3 reads TGCGCCAGCAGCTTGGAACAGGCTAGCTCCTACAATGAGCAGTTCTTC.

The chain has TRBV30 and TRBJ1-2, with D unresolved. The CDR3 consists of 14 residues. V was cut by 5 bases and J by 4 bases, with 17 bases left in between. CDR1 GTSNPN and CDR2 SVGIG come from the germline V gene (reference sequence). CDR3 DNA: TGTGCCTGGCTTGGAAAATCCGGTGCCTATGGCTACACCTTC. It specifies CAWLGKSGAYGYTF. Full variable domain (remainder filled in from reference TRBV30 and TRBJ1-2): SQTIHQWPATLVQPVGSPLSLECTVEGTSNPNLYWYRQAAGRGLQLLFYSVGIGQISSEVPQNLSASRPQDRQFILSSKKLLLSDSGFYLCAWLGKSGAYGYTFGSGTRLTVV.

The chain couples TRBV6-5 to TRBJ1-1; TRBD1 matches 8 bases. The CDR3 spans 13 residues. Germline assignment: CDR1 MNHEY and CDR2 SVGAGI. J gave up 8 bases and V 3 bases, and 5 bases lay outside the gene matches. The CDR3, as DNA: TGTGCCAGCAGTTATTCGACAGGGGACGAAGCTTTCTTT. As protein: CASSYSTGDEAFF.